The 8 T cell receptor beta chains in this list originate from one sample, sequenced in a study of glioma-infiltrating T cells after dendritic cell vaccination. Here immunoSEQ multiplex PCR was the method, and the copy in TCRdb shows in-frame clones only, minus some. The table shows about 32,000 clones, with roughly 90% occurring only once. The sample was blood, taken before dendritic cell vaccination. These receptors were taken from a human donor with glioblastoma.

The CDR3 protein is CASSIRGLEETQYF. CDR3 nucleotides: TGTGCCAGCAGCATCAGGGGGCTAGAGGAGACCCAGTACTTC. V is TRBV5-8 and J is TRBJ2-5; 8 positions agree with TRBD1. V was clipped by 4 bases and J by 5 bases; unmatched bases: 7. The CDR3 contains 14 residues. CDR1 SGHTS and CDR2 YDEGEE come from the germline V gene.

This rearrangement joins TRBV5-6 to TRBJ2-7; 10 bases match TRBD2. The J segment lost 2 bases and the V segment lost 4 bases, leaving 9 bases of the junction unmatched. The CDR3 contains 16 residues. Germline V gives CDR1 SGHDT, CDR2 YYEEEE. CDR3 amino acids: CASSLGLAGVTYEQYF. CDR3 DNA sequence: TGTGCCAGCAGCCTAGGCCTAGCGGGGGTAACCTACGAGCAGTACTTC.

In this sample, this clone turned up once. The V and J genes are TRBV19 and TRBJ2-3; 12 bases map to TRBD2. The CDR3 has 18 amino acids. Germline lookup yields CDR1 LNHDA and CDR2 SQIVND (reference sequence). J gave up 6 bases and V 4 bases, and 14 bases lay outside the gene matches. CDR3 nucleotide sequence: TGTGCCAGTAGTAAACTAGCGGGGGGCTCTTCCCTGACCGATACGCAGTATTTT. It yields the protein CASSKLAGGSSLTDTQYF.

The gene calls are TRBV10-1 and TRBJ2-3, with unresolved D. The germline V gene has CDR1 WNHNN and CDR2 SYGVQD (reference sequence). The V and J ends lost 2 bases and 4 bases respectively, with 7 bases between them. This CDR3 contains 13 residues. The CDR3 coding sequence is TGCGCCAGCAGTGAGGTGCAGGCAGATACGCAGTATTTT. Protein product: CASSEVQADTQYF.

This clone has more than one count but fewer than ten. The genes are TRBV6-5 and TRBJ2-5, with 13 bases fitting TRBD2. V shed 6 bases, J shed 5 bases, and the junction held 3 bases outside the gene matches. The germline V gene encodes CDR1 MNHEY and CDR2 SVGAGI. This CDR3 has 14 residues. DNA for the CDR3: TGTGCCAGCAGCCTACTAGCGGGGGGGGAGACCCAGTACTTC. It encodes CASSLLAGGETQYF.

The chain uses TRBV5-6 and TRBJ2-6; TRBD1 agrees at 7 bases. Germline V lookup: CDR1 SGHDT, CDR2 YYEEEE. V shed 4 bases and J 3 bases; nucleotides not matched to a gene: 4. The CDR3 extends over 15 amino acids. The CDR3 here is CASSRDRDGANVLTF. In nucleotides, the CDR3 is TGTGCCAGCAGCCGCGACAGGGATGGGGCCAACGTCCTGACTTTC. Full variable domain (outside the CDR3, taken from reference TRBV5-6 and TRBJ2-6): DAGVTQSPTHLIKTRGQQVTLRCSPKSGHDTVSWYQQALGQGPQFIFQYYEEEERQRGNFPDRFSGHQFPNYSSELNVNALLLGDSALYLCASSRDRDGANVLTFGAGSRLTVL.

In this sample, this clone turned up once. The chain is built from TRBV30 and TRBJ1-2; 7 bases map to TRBD1. CDR3 size: 13 residues. Germline CDR1 and CDR2: GTSNPN and SVGIG (reference sequence). V shed 3 bases and J 5 bases; nucleotides not matched to a gene: 6. CDR3 loop: CAWSRDRPYGYTF. In nucleotides, the CDR3 is TGTGCCTGGAGCCGGGACAGACCGTATGGCTACACCTTC.

This clone was detected once. The rearrangement links TRBV5-6 to TRBJ1-6, with D perhaps matching TRBD1 (5 bases). CDR3 size: 16 residues. V shed 2 bases and J shed 6 bases, with 15 bases lying between them. Germline V gene lookup returns CDR1 SGHDT and CDR2 YYEEEE. The CDR3 DNA reads as TGTGCCAGCAGCTTCGGTGGCGGGGCTATTAATTCACCCCTCCACTTT. This translates into CASSFGGGAINSPLHF.